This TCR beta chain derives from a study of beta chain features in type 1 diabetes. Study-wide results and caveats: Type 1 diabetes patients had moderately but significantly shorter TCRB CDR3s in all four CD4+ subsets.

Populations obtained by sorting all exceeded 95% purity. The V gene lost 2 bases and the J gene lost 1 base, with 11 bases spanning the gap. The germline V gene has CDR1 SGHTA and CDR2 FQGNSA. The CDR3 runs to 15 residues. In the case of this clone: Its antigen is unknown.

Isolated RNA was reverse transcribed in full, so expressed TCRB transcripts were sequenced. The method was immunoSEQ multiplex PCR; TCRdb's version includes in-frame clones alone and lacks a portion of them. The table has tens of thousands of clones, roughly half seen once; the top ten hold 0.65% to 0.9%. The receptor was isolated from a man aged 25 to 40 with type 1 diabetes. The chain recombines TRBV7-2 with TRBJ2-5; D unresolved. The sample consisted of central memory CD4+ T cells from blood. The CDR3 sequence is CASSLWSRSQETQYF. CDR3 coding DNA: TGTGCCAGCAGCTTATGGTCCAGATCCCAAGAGACCCAGTACTTC.